The present T cell receptor (beta chain) was sequenced within a study of vaccination and CD4 T cells after COVID-19. Study information: Post-vaccine sample collection happened at a median of approximately 74 days after dose two, ranging 14 to 241.

Sequence data for DNA of cultured CD4+ T cells were generated by the Oncomine TCR Beta short-read assay. In TCRdb, the PCR reads were re-called with MiXCR into one record per CDR3 protein. This sample carries approximately 22,000 distinct CDR3 sequences, around a third of them seen once, and the ten largest clones take about an eighth. With 0 bases clipped from V and 7 bases from J, the junction kept 3 bases outside the gene matches. Germline V lookup: CDR1 SGHNT, CDR2 YENEEA. This CDR3 spans 15 amino acids. The sample's time point: late sampling 161 to 241 days after vaccination in a few convalescent patients. Treatment indicated: approximately 9-day PBMC culture with coronavirus spike peptide pools or control peptides (ViraFEST assay). To note about this clonotype: Antigen: not known.

Study-wide findings and caveats: In convalescent patients, a median around 87% of reactive clones appeared only post-vaccination. A nonsignificant rise from approximately 21 to 38 was seen in the median number of SARS-CoV-2-reactive clonotypes.

The material was CD4+ T cells from blood, cultured in vitro, obtained about 7 months after SARS-CoV-2 vaccination. The chain carries TRBV11-3 and TRBJ2-1; 10 bases map to TRBD2. The receptor comes from a human donor who had recovered from COVID-19. In DNA form, the CDR3 reads TGTGCCAGCAGCTTAGAATCTAGCGGGAGAAATGAGCAGTTCTTC. This encodes CASSLESSGRNEQFF.